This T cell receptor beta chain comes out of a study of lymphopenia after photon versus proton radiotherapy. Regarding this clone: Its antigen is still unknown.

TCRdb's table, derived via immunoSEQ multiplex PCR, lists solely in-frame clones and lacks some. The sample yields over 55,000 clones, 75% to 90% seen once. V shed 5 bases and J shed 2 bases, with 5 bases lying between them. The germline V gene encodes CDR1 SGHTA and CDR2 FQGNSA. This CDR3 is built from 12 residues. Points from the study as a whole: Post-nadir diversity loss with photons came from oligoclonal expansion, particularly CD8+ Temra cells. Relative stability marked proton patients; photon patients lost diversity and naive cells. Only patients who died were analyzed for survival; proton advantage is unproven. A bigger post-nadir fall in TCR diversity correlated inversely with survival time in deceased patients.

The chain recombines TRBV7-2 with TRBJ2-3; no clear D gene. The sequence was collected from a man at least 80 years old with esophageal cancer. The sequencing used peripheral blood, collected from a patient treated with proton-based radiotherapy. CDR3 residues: CASSQSTDTQYF. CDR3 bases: TGTGCCAGCAGCCAGTCCACAGATACGCAGTATTTT.